This T cell receptor (beta chain) was captured in a study of monozygotic twins with inflammatory bowel disease. TCRdb re-called the 5' RACE reads; one entry per CDR3 protein, DNA not given. Here the sample table reports about 210,000 distinct CDR3 sequences. CDR1 and CDR2 (germline): MNHNS, SASEGT. The CDR3 is 16 residues long. The origin of this receptor is a human donor with ulcerative colitis or Crohn's disease, or a healthy co-twin of an affected twin (not recorded which). The V call is TRBV6-1, the J call TRBJ2-2; with no DNA, the TCRdb D assignment of TRBD1 cannot be verified. The specimen sequenced was blood. CDR3 amino acids: CASTSERGPNTGELFF.